In this sample, the clone carrying this T cell receptor (beta chain) turned up a few times. Its antigen remains unidentified. The data stem from a study of T cells after yellow fever vaccination. Findings and limits, study-wide: Though weaker, the secondary response peaked faster, on day 5 versus 15. Booster sampling recovered most clones from primary vaccination (approximately 96% CD4, around 88% CD8).

TCR cDNA was made by 5'RACE template switching, adding a universal primer site and UMIs. TCRdb re-called the 5' RACE reads with MiXCR, one entry per CDR3 protein. The repertoire has 200,000 to 250,000 distinct CDR3 sequences, about 3% of them found once; the top ten carry less than 3.5%. From germline, CDR1 is SGHRS and CDR2 YFSETQ. With 4 bases removed from V and 3 bases from J, the gap between germline ends came to 13 bases. This CDR3 is built from 15 residues. The rearrangement links TRBV5-1 to TRBJ1-4, with a possible D match to TRBD1 (6 bases). The source material was CD4+ T cells sorted from PBMCs, sampled 10 days after the yellow fever booster vaccination. The receptor's source is a man younger than 35 who received the YFV17D yellow fever vaccine. CDR3 protein: CASSPSGEANEKLFF. The CDR3 DNA is TGCGCCAGCAGCCCGTCAGGGGAGGCTAATGAAAAACTGTTTTTT.